These T cell receptor beta chains were read from a single sample in a study of cytomegalovirus exposure and HLA in healthy donors. The repertoire was sequenced with immunoSEQ multiplex PCR; TCRdb's copy has only in-frame clones and lacks some. Of some 140,000 clones in the sample, around nine tenths are singletons; the top ten hold 20% to 25%. The sample taken for sequencing was PBMCs. The source is a man aged 18 to 30 in good health and CMV-seropositive. Both conserved end residues are part of each CDR3.

CDR3aa: CASSPGRQLGTEAFF
v_gene: TRBV7-2

CDR3aa: CSSGRTYEQYF
v_gene: TRBV20-1

CDR3aa: CASAQWSSGANVLTF
v_gene: TRBV27

CDR3aa: CASILGQGRVGELFF
v_gene: TRBV21-1

CDR3aa: CASSPSGSEQYF
v_gene: TRBV11-2

CDR3aa: CASMLDRAGGELFF
v_gene: TRBV6-5

CDR3aa: CASGRGPETQYF
v_gene: TRBV2

CDR3aa: CASSPPGQGIQPQHF
v_gene: TRBV18

CDR3aa: CASWGQGDNEQYF
v_gene: TRBV5-6

CDR3aa: CASSGHSGRGETQYF
v_gene: TRBV6-1

CDR3aa: CASSPAGTSGEQYF
v_gene: TRBV5-1